These 20 T cell receptor beta chains were sequenced from one sample in a study of T cell changes during pregnancy in multiple sclerosis. Here immunoSEQ multiplex PCR was the method, and the copy in TCRdb shows in-frame clones only, minus some. The table records 30,000 to 40,000 clones, over 80% of them present only once. The source material was CD4+ T cells from peripheral blood mononuclear cells, sampled in the third trimester of pregnancy. Every receptor here comes from a female donor in good health, enrolled as a control in a pregnancy study.

This chain connects TRBV10-3 to TRBJ2-7; 7 bases match TRBD1. Germline CDR1 and CDR2: ENHRY and SYGVKD. The CDR3 loop spans 13 amino acids. Trimming took 5 bases from V and 9 from J; bases not matched to a gene: 10. The CDR3 coding sequence is TGTGCCATCAGTTTCGACAGGGAGTGGGGGCAGTACTTC. Its translation: CAISFDREWGQYF.

This clone was observed once. The rearrangement joins TRBV6-5 to TRBJ2-7; D uncertain. The germline V and J ends were trimmed by 0 bases and 3 bases, with 6 bases remaining between them. The CDR3 extends over 13 amino acids. The V gene's germline CDR1 is MNHEY and CDR2 SVGAGI. The CDR3 region is CASSYSKLYEQYF. The CDR3 bases are TGTGCCAGCAGTTACTCGAAGCTCTACGAGCAGTACTTC.

The V gene is TRBV7-9, the J gene TRBJ2-2; a weak D match, TRBD1 (5 bases). Germline CDR1 is SEHNR and CDR2 is FQNEAQ (reference sequence). The CDR3 runs 14 residues. V lost 6 bases, J lost 0 bases, and 8 bases lay in between. In nucleotides, the CDR3 is TGTGCCAGCAGGTTGACAGCGAACACCGGGGAGCTGTTTTTT. This sequence encodes CASRLTANTGELFF.

This clone was found a few times. J is TRBJ1-3 and V is TRBV5-1; TRBD1 might be the D (6 bases). V lost 6 bases and J 0 bases, leaving 10 bases between the germline ends. The length of the CDR3 is 14 residues. CDR1 and CDR2 from the germline V gene are SGHRS and YFSETQ. CDR3 nucleotide sequence: TGCGCCAGCAACCCAGGGGTCTCTGGAAACACCATATATTTT. Its protein is CASNPGVSGNTIYF.

The rearrangement links TRBV18 to TRBJ2-3; D is possibly TRBD2 (5 bases). The CDR3 covers 14 residues. Per germline, CDR1 KGHSH and CDR2 LQKENI. Trimming pared 1 base from V and 5 bases from J, leaving 10 bases between. The CDR3 is CASSPQRGRDTQYF. DNA of the CDR3: TGTGCCAGCTCACCACAGCGTGGGAGAGATACGCAGTATTTT.

The V gene is TRBV6-1, the J gene TRBJ2-1, with 14 bases lining up with TRBD2. Germline V gene lookup returns CDR1 MNHNS and CDR2 SASEGT. CDR3 length: 20 residues. The V gene end was trimmed by 4 bases and the J gene end by 3 bases; junction bases not matched to a gene: 14. Here the CDR3 reads CASSAGSGTSGGFLYNEQFF. In nucleotides, the CDR3 is TGTGCCAGCAGTGCGGGTTCCGGGACTAGCGGGGGATTCCTCTACAATGAGCAGTTCTTC.

The chain couples TRBV6-6 to TRBJ1-2, with D tentatively TRBD1 (6 bases). CDR1 is MNHNY and CDR2 is SVGAGI in the germline V gene (reference sequence). Trimming left V 5 bases short and J 4 bases short, with 20 bases between. The CDR3 spans 16 residues. CDR3 DNA sequence: TGTGCCAGCAGTCGCCCCATTCAGGGGCCAAGCTATGGCTACACCTTC. This codes for CASSRPIQGPSYGYTF.

This chain links TRBV18 with TRBJ2-2; the D is unclear. This CDR3 has 14 residues. Germline CDR1 and CDR2: KGHSH and LQKENI. Trimming cost V 3 bases and J 4 bases, with 9 bases left between them. The DNA of the CDR3 is TGTGCCAGCTCACCGCCTCTAATCACCGGGGAGCTGTTTTTT. This encodes CASSPPLITGELFF.

The gene calls are TRBV5-5 and TRBJ2-7; D ambiguous. V was pared by 0 bases and J by 0 bases, with 16 bases between. Germline assignment: CDR1 SGHKS and CDR2 YYEKEE (reference sequence). The CDR3 runs 17 residues. The CDR3 reads CASSLVFSPGFSYEQYF. The CDR3 nucleotides are TGTGCCAGCAGCTTGGTTTTCTCCCCGGGTTTCTCCTACGAGCAGTACTTC.

This clone was seen once. This chain links TRBV5-6 with TRBJ2-3, with D uncertain. This CDR3 comprises 13 residues. Deletions cut 1 base from V and 2 bases from J, with 5 bases between. Germline V CDR1 and CDR2: SGHDT, YYEEEE. The DNA of the CDR3 is TGTGCCAGCAGCTTGACTAACACAGATACGCAGTATTTT. Its protein product is CASSLTNTDTQYF.

This clone is a singleton in its sample. V usage is TRBV7-3 and J usage is TRBJ1-1; possibly TRBD1 for D (5 bases). The V and J ends lost 5 bases and 7 bases respectively, with 20 bases between them. This CDR3 region has 15 residues. Germline values: CDR1 SGHTA, CDR2 FQGTGA. CDR3 DNA sequence: TGTGCCAGCAGCCCCCATAGGGGTAATATTGGTGAAGCTTTCTTT. This encodes CASSPHRGNIGEAFF.

The chain employs TRBV28 and TRBJ2-2, with a tentative D call TRBD2 (6 bases). Germline V gene data show CDR1 as MDHEN and CDR2 as SYDVKM. The CDR3 totals 11 residues. V dropped 4 bases and J dropped 16 bases, with 13 bases sitting between them. CDR3 coding DNA: TGTGCCAGCAGTTCGGGACTCCCGGCGTTTTTT. Translated, it gives CASSSGLPAFF. Full variable domain (missing parts from reference TRBV28 and TRBJ2-2): DVKVTQSSRYLVKRTGEKVFLECVQDMDHENMFWYRQDPGLGLRLIYFSYDVKMKEKGDIPEGYSVSREKKERFSLILESASTNQTSMYLCASSSGLPAFFGEGSRLTVL.

This clone was detected once. The chain combines TRBV27 with TRBJ2-1; TRBD2 matches 14 bases. The V gene end was trimmed by 6 bases and the J gene end by 7 bases; junction bases not matched to a gene: 8. The CDR3 is 16 residues long. Germline CDR1 and CDR2: MNHEY and SMNVEV (reference sequence). The CDR3 here is CASRQPGLAGENEQFF. The DNA of the CDR3 is TGTGCCAGCAGGCAGCCGGGACTAGCGGGAGAGAATGAGCAGTTCTTC.

The J gene is TRBJ2-7, the V gene TRBV7-9, with a possible D match to TRBD2 (6 bases). V lost 5 bases and J 4 bases, leaving 15 bases between the germline ends. Looked up from germline, CDR1 is SEHNR and CDR2 is FQNEAQ (reference sequence). The CDR3 loop spans 14 amino acids. The DNA of the CDR3 is TGTGCCAGCAGCCTCACGGGGGTTTGGTACGAGCAGTACTTC. Its protein product is CASSLTGVWYEQYF.

The V call is TRBV30, the J call TRBJ1-3; 7 nucleotides agree with TRBD1. CDR1 GTSNPN and CDR2 SVGIG come from the germline V gene (reference sequence). This CDR3 contains 17 residues. With 0 bases clipped from V and 2 bases from J, the junction kept 10 bases outside the gene matches. The CDR3 DNA reads TGTGCCTGGAGTGTACACCGGGACAGCCTCCCTGGAAACACCATATATTTT. Its translation: CAWSVHRDSLPGNTIYF.

V gene TRBV18 combines with J gene TRBJ2-2; possible D gene TRBD2, 6 bases. CDR3 length equals 16 residues. Germline assignment: CDR1 KGHSH and CDR2 LQKENI. Trimming pared 4 bases from V and 4 bases from J, leaving 16 bases between. The DNA of the CDR3 is TGTGCCAGCTCACGCTTAGCGGCCCTGGGCACCGGGGAGCTGTTTTTT. This sequence encodes CASSRLAALGTGELFF.

The chain combines TRBV28 with TRBJ2-7; 9 nucleotides align to TRBD2. Losses at the gene ends were 4 bases for V and 7 bases for J; bases not matched to a gene: 8. Germline V gene sequence: CDR1 MDHEN, CDR2 SYDVKM. The CDR3 is 14 residues long. CDR3 DNA sequence: TGTGCCAGCAGTTCCGGGACTAGCTGGAAAGAGCAGTACTTC. Encoded protein: CASSSGTSWKEQYF.

The V and J genes are TRBV5-1 and TRBJ2-1; D might be TRBD1 (5 bases). Germline assignment: CDR1 SGHRS and CDR2 YFSETQ. With 0 bases removed from V and 6 bases from J, the gap between germline ends came to 13 bases. The CDR3 is 15 residues long. The CDR3: CASSLGQGRVNEQFF. The CDR3 DNA reads as TGCGCCAGCAGCTTGGGTCAGGGTAGGGTCAATGAGCAGTTCTTC.

The chain employs TRBV5-1 and TRBJ2-3; 8 bases line up with TRBD1. Per the germline V gene, CDR1 is SGHRS and CDR2 is YFSETQ. The V and J ends lost 4 bases and 1 base, in that order; junction bases with no gene match: 5. CDR3 length equals 15 residues. The DNA for the CDR3 is TGCGCCAGCAGCCTAGACAGGGGCGGCACAGATACGCAGTATTTT. Translating gives CASSLDRGGTDTQYF.

The V call is TRBV6-6, the J call TRBJ1-2; unclear D gene. The germline V and J ends were trimmed by 7 bases and 4 bases, with 10 bases remaining between them. The CDR3 extends over 12 amino acids. Germline assignment: CDR1 MNHNY and CDR2 SVGAGI (reference sequence). CDR3 coding DNA: TGTGCCAGCATAACGGGTGCCTATGGCTACACCTTC. Its protein product is CASITGAYGYTF.